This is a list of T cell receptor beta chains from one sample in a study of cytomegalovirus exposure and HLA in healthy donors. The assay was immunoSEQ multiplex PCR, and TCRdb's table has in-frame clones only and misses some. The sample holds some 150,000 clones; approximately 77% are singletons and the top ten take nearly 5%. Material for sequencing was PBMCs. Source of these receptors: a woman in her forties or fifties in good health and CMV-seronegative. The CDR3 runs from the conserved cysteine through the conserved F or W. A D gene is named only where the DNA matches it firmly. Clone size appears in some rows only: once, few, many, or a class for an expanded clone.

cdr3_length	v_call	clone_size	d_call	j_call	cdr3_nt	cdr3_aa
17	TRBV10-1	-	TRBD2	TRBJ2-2	TGCGCCAGCAGTGGACTAGCGGGCCCTTTGAACACCGGGGAGCTGTTTTTT	CASSGLAGPLNTGELFF
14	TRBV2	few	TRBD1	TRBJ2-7	TGTGCCAGCAGTGAAACAGGGGCAGGGTACGAGCAGTACTTC	CASSETGAGYEQYF
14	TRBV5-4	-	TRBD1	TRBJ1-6	TGTGCCAGCAGCAAGGGACAGGCCAATTCACCCCTCCACTTT	CASSKGQANSPLHF
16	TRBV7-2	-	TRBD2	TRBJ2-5	TGTGCCAGCAGCTTAGCATTAGCGGGGGAGGGGCAGACCCAGTACTTC	CASSLALAGEGQTQYF
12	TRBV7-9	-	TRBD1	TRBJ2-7	TGTTCCTCCGGGACAGGGGTCCACGAGCAGTACTTC	CSSGTGVHEQYF
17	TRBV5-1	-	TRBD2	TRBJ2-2	TGCGCCAGCAGCTTGGAAGTCGTCCGGGGGGGCGTCGGGGAGCTGTTTTTT	CASSLEVVRGGVGELFF
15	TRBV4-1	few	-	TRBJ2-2	TGCGCCAGCAGCCAAGCTACACGAGGCACCGGGGAGCTGTTTTTT	CASSQATRGTGELFF
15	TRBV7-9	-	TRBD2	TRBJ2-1	TGTGCCAGCAGCTTATCCCGGACTAGCTCTAATGAGCAGTTCTTC	CASSLSRTSSNEQFF
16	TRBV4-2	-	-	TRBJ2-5	TGTGCCAGCAGCCAAGATGGAGACACTAGCTCCAGCCCTCCCTACTTC	CASSQDGDTSSSPPYF
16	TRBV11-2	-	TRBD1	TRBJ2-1	TGTGCCAGCAGCTTATCGGGGACAGCGAACCGGTTACAGCAGTTCTTC	CASSLSGTANRLQQFF
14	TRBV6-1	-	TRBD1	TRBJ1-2	TGTGCCAGCAGTGGGGGGGACAGGGACTATGGCTACACCTTC	CASSGGDRDYGYTF
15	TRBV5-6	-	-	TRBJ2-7	TGTGCCAGCAGCTTGGGCGGGGGCGTTTCCTACGAGCAGTACTTC	CASSLGGGVSYEQYF
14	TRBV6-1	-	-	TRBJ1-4	TGTGCCAGCAGTGAGCGGGGGGCGAGTGAAAAACTGTTTTTT	CASSERGASEKLFF
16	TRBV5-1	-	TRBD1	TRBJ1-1	TGCGCCAGCAGCCCGAGACAGGGGGCGCGAAAGACTGAAGCTTTCTTT	CASSPRQGARKTEAFF
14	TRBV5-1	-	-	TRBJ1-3	TGCGCCAGCAGCTTGACAGGGATCGGAAACACCATATATTTT	CASSLTGIGNTIYF
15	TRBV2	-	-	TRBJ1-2	TGTGCCAGCAGGGAGAACCCAGGGGTGAGCTATGGCTACACCTTC	CASRENPGVSYGYTF
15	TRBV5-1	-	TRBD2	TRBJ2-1	TGCGCCAGCAGCTTGGAACTAGCGGGGGGCGGTGAGCAGTTCTTC	CASSLELAGGGEQFF
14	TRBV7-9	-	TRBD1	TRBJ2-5	TGTGCCAGCAGCCTGACAGGGGGCTCGGAGACCCAGTACTTC	CASSLTGGSETQYF
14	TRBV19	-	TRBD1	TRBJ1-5	TGTGCCAGTAGCGAGGGACAGGGATATCAGCCCCAGCATTTT	CASSEGQGYQPQHF
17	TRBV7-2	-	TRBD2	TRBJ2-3	TGTGCCAGCAGCTCGGGACTAGCGGGGGGATTCGCGGATACGCAGTATTTT	CASSSGLAGGFADTQYF
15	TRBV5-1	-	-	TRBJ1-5	TGCGCCAGCAGCTGGGGGGTGGGCCCGCGTCAGCCCCAGCATTTT	CASSWGVGPRQPQHF
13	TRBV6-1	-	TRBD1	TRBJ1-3	TGTGCCAGCACTTTAGAAGGGACAGGGAAAGCATATTTT	CASTLEGTGKAYF
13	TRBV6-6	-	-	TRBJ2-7	TGTGCCAGCAGCGAACGACCGGGCTACGAGCAGTACTTC	CASSERPGYEQYF
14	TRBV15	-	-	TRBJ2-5	TGTGCCACCTCATCCCAGGGGATGTTGGAGACCCAGTACTTC	CATSSQGMLETQYF
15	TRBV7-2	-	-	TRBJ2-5	TGTGCCAGCAGCTCCGGTAGGCGGTTACAAGAGACCCAGTACTTC	CASSSGRRLQETQYF
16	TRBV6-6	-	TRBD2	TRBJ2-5	TGTGCCAGCAGTTACGCTAGCGGGGGTTATCAAGAGACCCAGTACTTC	CASSYASGGYQETQYF
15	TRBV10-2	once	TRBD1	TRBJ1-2	TGCGCCAGCAGTGAAGGACAGGGGAACGTGGGCGGCTACACCTTC	CASSEGQGNVGGYTF
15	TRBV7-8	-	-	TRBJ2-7	TGTGCCAGCAGCTTAGGTCGCAGGGTTACGTACGAGCAGTACTTC	CASSLGRRVTYEQYF
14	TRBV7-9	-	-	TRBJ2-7	TGTGCCAGCAGCTCCTGGCGGGCGTCCTACGAGCAGTACTTC	CASSSWRASYEQYF
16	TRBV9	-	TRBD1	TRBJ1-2	TGTGCCAGCAGCCCTGGACAGGGGATGTGGGACTATGGCTACACCTTC	CASSPGQGMWDYGYTF
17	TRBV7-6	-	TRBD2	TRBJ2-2	TGTGCCAGCAGCTTAGCTCTGGCGGGGGGGCCCACCGGGGAGCTGTTTTTT	CASSLALAGGPTGELFF
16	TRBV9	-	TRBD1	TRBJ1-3	TGTGCCAGCAGCGCCGGACAGGTTATCTCTGGAAACACCATATATTTT	CASSAGQVISGNTIYF
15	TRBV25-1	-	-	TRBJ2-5	TGTGCCAGCAGTGGCTCACCGGGACACGGGGAGACCCAGTACTTC	CASSGSPGHGETQYF
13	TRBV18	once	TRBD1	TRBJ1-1	TGTGCCAGCTCACAGGGACAGGGGACTGAAGCTTTCTTT	CASSQGQGTEAFF
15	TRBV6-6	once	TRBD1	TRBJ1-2	TGTGCCAGCACCACGAACAGGGGGCGCGGCTATGGCTACACCTTC	CASTTNRGRGYGYTF
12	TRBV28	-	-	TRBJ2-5	TGTGCCGGCGGACCGGGCCGGGGGACCCAGTACTTC	CAGGPGRGTQYF
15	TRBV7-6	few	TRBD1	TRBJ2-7	TGTGCCAGCAGCGGGCGGGACAGGGGCTCCTACGAGCAGTACTTC	CASSGRDRGSYEQYF
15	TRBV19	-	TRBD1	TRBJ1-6	TGTGCCAGTACCCCGGGACAGGCGAGGGGATCACCCCTCCACTTT	CASTPGQARGSPLHF
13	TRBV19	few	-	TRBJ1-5	TGTGCCAGTATTAACTTCGGGAATCAGCCCCAGCATTTT	CASINFGNQPQHF
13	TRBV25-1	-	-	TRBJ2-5	TGTGCCAGCAGTATACAGGGTTGGGAGACCCAGTACTTC	CASSIQGWETQYF
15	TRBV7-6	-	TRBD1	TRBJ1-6	TGTGCCAGCAGCTTAGGGACAGGGGCTAATTCACCCCTCCACTTT	CASSLGTGANSPLHF
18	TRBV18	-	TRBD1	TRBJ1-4	TGTGCCAGCTCACTCCTGAGAGACAGGGGTGGGGTTGGTGAAAAACTGTTTTTT	CASSLLRDRGGVGEKLFF
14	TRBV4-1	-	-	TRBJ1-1	TGCGCCAGCAGCCAAGGTCAGGGATTAACTGAAGCTTTCTTT	CASSQGQGLTEAFF
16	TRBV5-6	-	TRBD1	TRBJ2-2	TGTGCCAGCAGCCACCGGACAGGGCGAGGCACCGGGGAGCTGTTTTTT	CASSHRTGRGTGELFF
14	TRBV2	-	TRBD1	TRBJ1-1	TGTGCCAGCAGTGGGGGACAGGGGCTATGGCAAGCTTTCTTT	CASSGGQGLWQAFF
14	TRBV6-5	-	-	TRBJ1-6	TGTGCCAGCAGTATACAGGGTGAGGGTTCACCCCTCCACTTT	CASSIQGEGSPLHF
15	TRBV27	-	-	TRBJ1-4	TGTGCCAGCAGTTTATCGAGAGCAACTAATGAAAAACTGTTTTTT	CASSLSRATNEKLFF
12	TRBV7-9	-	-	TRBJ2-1	TGTGCCAGCAGCCGACAGGACAGCCCACAGTTCTTC	CASSRQDSPQFF